Presented here are 20 T cell receptor beta chains from one specimen sequenced in a study of identical twins. TCRdb independently ran MiXCR on the 5' RACE reads; one entry per CDR3 protein. Of about 920,000 distinct CDR3 sequences in the sample, more than 9% are singletons; the top ten hold about 1.5%. These same records also appear under a second study, on yellow fever vaccine responses in identical twins.

The sequencing input was PBMCs. Receptor source: a woman younger than 30 in good health.

This clonotype came up a few times. This chain joins TRBV6-2 or TRBV6-3 and TRBJ2-7, with 11 bases aligning to TRBD2. CDR1 is MNHEY, CDR2 SVGEGT, per germline. The CDR3 length is 15 residues. Trimming cost V 7 bases and J 2 bases; bases outside gene matches: 7. The CDR3 nucleotides read TGTGCCAGCACCCCCGGGACTAGCGGAACCTACGAGCAGTACGTC. Translation gives CASTPGTSGTYEQYV.

This clonotype was counted only a few times. V gene TRBV2 combines with J gene TRBJ1-5; 8 bases are shared with TRBD1. The V gene end was trimmed by 3 bases and the J gene end by 6 bases; junction bases not matched to a gene: 7. CDR3 length: 15 amino acids. Germline V lookup: CDR1 SNHLY, CDR2 FYNNEI. The CDR3 coding sequence is TGTGCCAGCAGTGATTCAGGGGGCTGGGGTCAGCCCCAGCATTTT. It yields the protein CASSDSGGWGQPQHF.

This clonotype was seen only a few times. The V call is TRBV20-1, the J call TRBJ2-7; TRBD2 matches at 11 bases. The CDR3 totals 13 residues. Trimming at V came to 6 bases and at J to 2 bases, leaving 3 bases not matched to a gene. Germline V gene lookup returns CDR1 DFQATT and CDR2 SNEGSKA (reference sequence). The CDR3 DNA reads TGCAGTGCCACTAGCGGGAGTACCTACGAGCAGTACTTC. It codes for CSATSGSTYEQYF.

This clonotype was counted many times. The chain employs TRBV6-1 and TRBJ1-5; D is possibly TRBD1 (6 bases). The ends were cut back, 7 bases at V and 3 bases at J, with 16 bases in the middle. CDR3 size: 15 residues. Germline V gives CDR1 MNHNS, CDR2 SASEGT. DNA of the CDR3: TGTGCCAGCACCATCGACAGGATAAACAATCAGCCCCAGCATTTT. Translating gives CASTIDRINNQPQHF.

This chain links TRBV6-5 with TRBJ2-5; 9 positions agree with TRBD2. The V gene's germline CDR1 is MNHEY and CDR2 SVGAGI. The CDR3 spans 18 residues. Unmatched junction bases numbered 16, after V lost 2 bases and J lost 6 bases. CDR3 coding DNA: TGTGCCAGCAGTTACGTTTCTAGCGGGGTCCCCTGGCCTAAGACCCAGTACTTC. This translates into CASSYVSSGVPWPKTQYF.

This clonotype has only a few counts. The J gene is TRBJ2-3, the V gene TRBV6-1, with TRBD1 as a possible D gene (6 bases). V was pared by 5 bases and J by 0 bases, with 9 bases between. Germline loops: CDR1 MNHNS, CDR2 SASEGT. This CDR3 has 14 residues. CDR3 sequence reads: CASSQGLSTDTQYF. For the CDR3, the DNA is TGTGCCAGCAGTCAGGGGCTCAGCACAGATACGCAGTATTTT.

This clonotype has a handful of counts. The chain uses TRBV7-8 and TRBJ2-2; no definite D call. In germline, CDR1 is SGHVS, CDR2 FQNEAQ. The CDR3 has 11 residues. Trimming left V 5 bases short and J 10 bases short, with 8 bases between. CDR3 coding DNA: TGTGCCAGCAGCCCCCGCCAGGAGCTGTTTTTT. Translated, it gives CASSPRQELFF.

This clonotype appeared a few times. J is TRBJ2-1 and V is TRBV27, with TRBD2 identical over 12 bases. CDR1 and CDR2 (germline): MNHEY, SMNVEV (reference sequence). The CDR3 extends over 15 amino acids. The J segment lost 3 bases and the V segment lost 8 bases, leaving 5 bases of the junction unmatched. CDR3 DNA sequence: TGTGCCAGCGGCTCGGGACTAGCGGGCTACAATGAGCAGTTCTTC. It is translated as CASGSGLAGYNEQFF.

This chain uses TRBV27 with TRBJ2-5; 9 bases match TRBD1. Germline values: CDR1 MNHEY, CDR2 SMNVEV (reference sequence). V lost 3 bases and J lost 5; bases outside the gene matches: 10. The CDR3 is 16 residues long. This CDR3 reads CASSFHGTGPMETQYF. The CDR3 DNA reads as TGTGCCAGCAGTTTTCATGGGACAGGGCCCATGGAGACCCAGTACTTC.

The chain carries TRBV6-1 and TRBJ2-5, with a possible D match to TRBD2 (5 bases). The CDR3 spans 17 residues. Germline-derived CDR1 and CDR2 are MNHNS and SASEGT. V gave up 7 bases and J gave up 5 bases, with 26 bases separating them. DNA for the CDR3: TGTGCCAGCATTCTATTCGGGATGACCGATCTGGGGGAGACCCAGTACTTC. It translates to CASILFGMTDLGETQYF.

Only a few counts were recorded for this clonotype. This chain joins TRBV7-2 and TRBJ2-1; TRBD2 aligns across 10 bases. Germline V gene sequence: CDR1 SGHTA, CDR2 FQGNSA. The CDR3 loop spans 15 amino acids. V lost 4 bases to trimming and J lost 9 bases; unmatched junction nucleotides: 9. CDR3 region: CASSYLAGVSSEQFF. CDR3 DNA: TGTGCCAGCAGCTATCTAGCGGGAGTATCATCTGAGCAGTTCTTC.

This chain connects TRBV5-6 to TRBJ2-7, with D perhaps matching TRBD2 (6 bases). Trimming took off 4 bases at V and 2 bases at J, with 19 bases between the two ends. In germline, CDR1 is SGHDT, CDR2 YYEEEE. The CDR3 consists of 16 residues. CDR3 nucleotide sequence: TGTGCCAGCAGCACTAGGACTATCCAAATAACCTACGAGCAGTACTTC. Its translation: CASSTRTIQITYEQYF. Full variable domain (remainder filled in from reference TRBV5-6 and TRBJ2-7): DAGVTQSPTHLIKTRGQQVTLRCSPKSGHDTVSWYQQALGQGPQFIFQYYEEEERQRGNFPDRFSGHQFPNYSSELNVNALLLGDSALYLCASSTRTIQITYEQYFGPGTRLTVT.

This clonotype was seen only a few times. This sequence joins TRBV4-1 and TRBJ2-5, with TRBD2 matching 13 bases. This CDR3 comprises 18 residues. The junction had 10 bases not matched to a gene; V was cut back by 4 bases and J by 2 bases. Germline CDR1 is MGHRA and CDR2 is YSYEKL. DNA of the CDR3: TGCGCCAGCAGCCCCCGCCAGAAGGGACTAGCGGGACAAGAGACCCAGTACTTC. This encodes CASSPRQKGLAGQETQYF.

This clonotype was counted between two and nine times. The rearrangement links TRBV20-1 to TRBJ1-1; TRBD1 aligns across 10 bases. The ends lost 3 bases at V and 11 bases at J; junction bases unmatched: 12. Germline assignment: CDR1 DFQATT and CDR2 SNEGSKA (reference sequence). This CDR3 has 14 amino acids. The chain's CDR3 is CSASPGQGSSGAFF. The DNA of the CDR3 is TGCAGTGCTAGTCCGGGACAGGGGTCTAGTGGGGCTTTCTTT.

This clonotype was recorded many times. The rearrangement uses TRBV6-2 or TRBV6-3 and TRBJ1-1, with D perhaps TRBD1 (6 bases). Germline-derived CDR1 and CDR2 are MNHEY and SVGEGT. Deletions cut 7 bases from V and 0 bases from J, with 15 bases between. The length of the CDR3 is 15 residues. The CDR3 DNA reads as TGTGCCAGCACCGTACAGGGTCAGATGAACACTGAAGCTTTCTTT. It is translated as CASTVQGQMNTEAFF.

On this clonotype itself: The germline gene is not matched at one end of the junction; a read error may be the cause. The chain links TRBV12-3 or TRBV12-4 to TRBJ1-1; 11 nucleotides align to TRBD1. The CDR3 runs to 13 residues. CDR3 in DNA: TGTGCCAGCAGCCTGTGGGGACAGGGGGAAGTTTTCTTT. Residues: CASSLWGQGEVFF.

This clonotype was recorded a few times. The chain links TRBV20-1 to TRBJ2-3, with TRBD2 identical over 9 bases. Trimming removed 3 bases from V and 2 bases from J; junction bases left unmatched: 6. This CDR3 contains 15 residues. Germline CDR1 reads DFQATT; CDR2 reads SNEGSKA (reference sequence). The CDR3 sequence is CSASVLAGHTDTQYF. In DNA form, the CDR3 reads TGCAGTGCTAGCGTACTAGCGGGCCACACAGATACGCAGTATTTT.

The V gene is TRBV6-2 or TRBV6-3, the J gene TRBJ2-7; perhaps TRBD1 as D (6 bases). CDR1 is MNHEY and CDR2 is SVGEGT in the germline V gene. Trimming removed 7 bases from V and 0 bases from J, with 16 bases in between. The CDR3 spans 15 residues. CDR3 in DNA: TGTGCCAGCACCTACAGGGACCGCCCCTCCTACGAGCAGTACTTC. Protein: CASTYRDRPSYEQYF.

The chain recombines TRBV12-3 or TRBV12-4 with TRBJ1-2; TRBD1 is a possible D gene (5 bases). CDR3 length: 16 amino acids. V dropped 6 bases and J dropped 8 bases, with 25 bases sitting between them. The CDR3 nucleotides are TGTGCCAGCAGCTCCATGGGGGTGACAGTCCTCAGGGGCTACACCTTC. It codes for CASSSMGVTVLRGYTF.

This clonotype was picked up many times. The chain carries TRBV20-1 and TRBJ2-1; no definite D call. V was clipped by 3 bases and J by 0 bases, with 9 bases between them. CDR1 DFQATT and CDR2 SNEGSKA come from the germline V gene (reference sequence). CDR3 size: 14 residues. Written as DNA, the CDR3 is TGCAGTGCTAGGGGCTCCAGCTCCTACAATGAGCAGTTCTTC. It encodes CSARGSSSYNEQFF.